The clone carrying this TCR beta chain was counted ten times or more. The target antigen is unknown. The CDR3 sequence is 13 residues long. The trim removed 4 bases at V and 6 bases at J, leaving 9 bases unmatched. Per germline, CDR1 SQVTM and CDR2 ANQGSEA. TCR beta CDR3 regions were amplified from RNA. The primer set for the first-round RT-PCR of the TCR CDR3 was HTBI. TCRdb analysed the multiplex PCR reads with MiXCR anew, one entry per CDR3 protein. The repertoire holds about 840,000 distinct CDR3 sequences, with over 35% as singletons. Hyperthyroidism had been newly diagnosed in patients aged 18 to 65, and its duration was under 2 months. Uncontrolled infections, other autoimmune diseases, pregnancy or lactation led to exclusion of patients. This entry belongs to a study of T cells in Graves' hyperthyroidism and ophthalmopathy. General study results and limits: Ophthalmopathy, which appeared later, was predicted by the model a median roughly 6.5 months before onset.

The source material was blood. The genes are TRBV29-1 and TRBJ2-7; 7 bases fit TRBD1. This sequence originates from a young man with Graves' hyperthyroidism. This CDR3 is CSVALTGDGEQYF. In DNA, the CDR3 is TGCAGCGTTGCCCTCACAGGGGATGGCGAGCAGTACTTC.